Listed below are T cell receptor beta chains from one sample, sequenced in a study of blood T cell repertoires in COVID-19. Produced via immunoSEQ multiplex PCR; TCRdb's table is partial and in-frame only. The data contain roughly 70,000 clones, roughly 84% of them singletons. Sample: peripheral blood. These receptors all stem from a man between 70 and 80 years old with acute or convalescent COVID-19. The CDR3 runs from the conserved cysteine through the conserved F or W. Each record gives: V gene, J gene, D gene, clone size, CDR3 protein, CDR3 DNA. D genes are given only for firm matches. Size is stated for part of the rows, as once, few or many counts, or as a class when the clone is expanded.

>TRBV18|TRBJ1-1|NA|NA
CASSPTGFTEAFF
TGTGCCAGCTCACCAACAGGGTTCACTGAAGCTTTCTTT
>TRBV30|TRBJ2-1|TRBD1|NA
CAWSPGTGDQFF
TGTGCCTGGAGTCCCGGGACAGGGGATCAGTTCTTC
>TRBV19|TRBJ2-5|TRBD1|NA
CASSRDRGQETQYF
TGTGCCAGTAGCCGGGACAGGGGACAAGAGACCCAGTACTTC
>TRBV7-8|TRBJ2-2|TRBD1|NA
CASSFTQGIRGTGELFF
TGTGCCAGCAGCTTTACACAGGGGATCCGAGGCACCGGGGAGCTGTTTTTT
>TRBV6-2/TRBV6-3|TRBJ2-7|TRBD2|NA
CASSYAERGYEQYF
TGTGCCAGCAGTTACGCTGAGCGGGGTTACGAGCAGTACTTC
>TRBV19|TRBJ1-3|TRBD1|NA
CASRHRGPASGNTIYF
TGTGCCAGTAGACACAGGGGTCCAGCCTCTGGAAACACCATATATTTT
>TRBV10-2|TRBJ1-5|TRBD1|NA
CASSAGGYQPQHF
TGCGCCAGCAGTGCAGGGGGGTATCAGCCCCAGCATTTT
>TRBV6-2/TRBV6-3|TRBJ2-7|NA|NA
CASSYSAGTSYEQYF
TGTGCCAGCAGTTACTCGGCGGGGACCTCCTACGAGCAGTACTTC
>TRBV9|TRBJ2-3|TRBD2|NA
CASSVSAGGGDTQYF
TGTGCCAGCAGCGTATCGGCGGGGGGGGGTGATACGCAGTATTTT
>TRBV2|TRBJ1-5|NA|NA
CASSGGEPALKQPQHF
TGTGCCAGCAGTGGGGGGGAACCTGCCCTCAAGCAGCCCCAGCATTTT
>TRBV11-2|TRBJ2-7|TRBD2|NA
CASSSRTSGGSYEQYF
TGTGCCAGCAGCTCCCGGACTAGCGGGGGATCCTACGAGCAGTACTTC
>TRBV27|TRBJ2-3|TRBD2|NA
CASSRRAGASTDTQYF
TGTGCCAGCAGTCGGAGAGCGGGGGCTAGCACAGATACGCAGTATTTT
>TRBV5-1|TRBJ1-2|TRBD1|NA
CASSRTGQGASYGYTF
TGCGCCAGCAGCCGTACCGGACAGGGGGCTTCTTATGGCTACACCTTC
>TRBV10-3|TRBJ2-1|TRBD2|NA
CAISALGGADAEQFF
TGTGCCATCAGTGCCCTCGGGGGGGCAGATGCTGAGCAGTTCTTC
>TRBV2|TRBJ2-7|TRBD1|NA
CASSAETGVHEQYF
TGTGCCAGCAGTGCCGAGACAGGGGTTCACGAGCAGTACTTC
>TRBV6-5|TRBJ1-2|NA|NA
CASSYSPRGNYGYTF
TGTGCCAGCAGTTACTCCCCGCGGGGAAACTATGGCTACACCTTC
>TRBV27|TRBJ2-7|NA|NA
CASSLGGAAILYEQYF
TGTGCCAGCAGTTTAGGTGGTGCTGCTATTCTCTACGAGCAGTACTTC
>TRBV18|TRBJ2-1|TRBD2|NA
CASSPRLAGLDEQFF
TGTGCCAGCTCACCACGACTAGCGGGGTTAGATGAGCAGTTCTTC
>TRBV7-8|TRBJ1-2|TRBD1|NA
CASSPKGTGNYGYTF
TGTGCCAGCAGCCCCAAAGGGACAGGGAACTATGGCTACACCTTC
>TRBV5-5|TRBJ2-7|TRBD2|NA
CASSPWEGFYEQYF
TGTGCCAGCAGCCCGTGGGAGGGCTTCTACGAGCAGTACTTC
>TRBV18|TRBJ2-7|NA|NA
CASSPVGARYEQYF
TGTGCCAGCTCACCAGTAGGCGCGAGGTACGAGCAGTACTTC
>TRBV4-3|TRBJ2-3|NA|NA
CASSQDRRGMGTDTQYF
TGCGCCAGCAGCCAAGATCGTCGGGGGATGGGGACAGATACGCAGTATTTT
>TRBV19|TRBJ1-4|NA|NA
CAGRRAGSEKLFF
TGTGCCGGGAGAAGGGCGGGAAGTGAAAAACTGTTTTTT
>TRBV14|TRBJ2-1|NA|NA
CASSQVASGRGIYNEQFF
TGTGCCAGCAGCCAGGTAGCGTCGGGACGGGGGATCTACAATGAGCAGTTCTTC
>TRBV9|TRBJ1-2|TRBD1|NA
CARLPDSGQGASWSGYTF
TGTGCCAGACTCCCGGATTCGGGACAGGGGGCGTCGTGGTCTGGCTACACCTTC
>TRBV2|TRBJ1-3|TRBD1|NA
CASQLVRGQGEGNTIYF
TGTGCCAGCCAACTTGTCCGGGGACAGGGTGAAGGAAACACCATATATTTT
>TRBV19|TRBJ2-1|TRBD2|NA
CASSPTSASSYNEQFF
TGTGCCAGTAGTCCAACTAGCGCGAGCTCCTACAATGAGCAGTTCTTC
>TRBV5-1|TRBJ1-1|NA|NA
CASNIDRNTEAFF
TGCGCCAGCAACATTGACAGGAACACTGAAGCTTTCTTT
>TRBV11-2|TRBJ2-7|TRBD1|NA
CASSSDRVLSYEQYF
TGTGCCAGCAGCTCCGACAGGGTATTATCCTACGAGCAGTACTTC
>TRBV3-1/TRBV3-2|TRBJ2-7|NA|NA
CASSHAGSYEQYF
TGTGCCAGCAGCCATGCAGGTTCCTACGAGCAGTACTTC
>TRBV19|TRBJ1-5|NA|NA
CASTSTGNQPQHF
TGTGCCAGTACTAGTACAGGGAATCAGCCCCAGCATTTT
>TRBV5-1|TRBJ2-5|TRBD1|NA
CASSLRGRSETQYF
TGCGCCAGCAGCTTGAGGGGGCGTTCCGAGACCCAGTACTTC
>TRBV18|TRBJ2-5|NA|NA
CASSRGETQYF
TGTGCCAGCTCAAGAGGGGAGACCCAGTACTTC
>TRBV19|TRBJ1-1|NA|few
CASSIGGGMNTEAFF
TGTGCCAGTAGTATAGGTGGAGGGATGAACACTGAAGCTTTCTTT
>TRBV11-1|TRBJ1-1|TRBD1|few
CASSPSRDSLQAFF
TGTGCCAGCAGCCCTTCCCGGGACAGTCTTCAAGCTTTCTTT
>TRBV24-1|TRBJ2-1|TRBD2|few
CATSDSSFSGGEQFF
TGTGCCACCAGTGATTCCTCCTTTTCGGGGGGTGAGCAGTTCTTC
>TRBV15|TRBJ1-6|NA|NA
CATSNNYYRASPLHF
TGTGCCACCAGCAACAATTATTACAGAGCTTCACCCCTCCACTTT
>TRBV4-2|TRBJ2-1|TRBD2|NA
CASSQEFAGGPNNEQFF
TGTGCCAGCAGCCAAGAGTTCGCGGGGGGACCCAACAATGAGCAGTTCTTC
>TRBV7-2|TRBJ1-3|NA|once
CASRGQGGNTIYF
TGTGCCAGCAGAGGGCAGGGAGGAAACACCATATATTTT
>TRBV5-6|TRBJ2-2|TRBD1|NA
CASSLLGGGQGNTGELFF
TGTGCCAGCAGCCTTCTTGGTGGTGGACAGGGCAACACTGGGGAGCTGTTTTTT
>TRBV29-1|TRBJ1-1|NA|NA
CSVSGRTENTEAFF
TGCAGCGTGAGCGGGAGGACAGAGAACACTGAAGCTTTCTTT
>TRBV10-3|TRBJ1-6|NA|NA
CAISESTVIYNSPLHF
TGTGCCATCAGTGAGTCGACAGTTATCTATAATTCACCCCTCCACTTT